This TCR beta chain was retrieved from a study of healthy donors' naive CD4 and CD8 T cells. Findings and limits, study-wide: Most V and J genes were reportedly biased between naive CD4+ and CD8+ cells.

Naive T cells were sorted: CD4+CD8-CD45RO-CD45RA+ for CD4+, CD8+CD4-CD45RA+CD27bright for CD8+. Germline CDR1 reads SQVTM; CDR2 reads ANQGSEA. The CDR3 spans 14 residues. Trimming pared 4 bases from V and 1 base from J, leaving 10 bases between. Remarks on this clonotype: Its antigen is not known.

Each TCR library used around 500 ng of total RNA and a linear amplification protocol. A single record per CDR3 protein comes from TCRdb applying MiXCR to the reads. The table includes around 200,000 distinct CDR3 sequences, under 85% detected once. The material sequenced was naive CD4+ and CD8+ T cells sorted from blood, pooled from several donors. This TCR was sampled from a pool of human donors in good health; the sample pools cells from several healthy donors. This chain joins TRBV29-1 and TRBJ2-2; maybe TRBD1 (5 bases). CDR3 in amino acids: CSVVGQENTGELFF. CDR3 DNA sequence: TGCAGCGTTGTGGGGCAGGAGAACACCGGGGAGCTGTTTTTT.